This TCR beta chain stems from a study of graft-versus-host responses after intestinal transplantation. Whole-study findings and limits: GvH clones appeared in recipient marrow, some first in ileum or blood.

Profiling relied on immunoSEQ multiplex PCR, and the TCRdb table lists in-frame clones only, not all of them. Altogether around 96,000 clones are present, 92% being singletons, with the ten largest covering around 0.18%. About this clone itself: Its target is unknown.

V was clipped by 5 bases and J by 5 bases, with 9 bases between them. Germline V lookup: CDR1 SGHTA, CDR2 FQGNSA. The CDR3 is made up of 12 amino acids. The gene calls are TRBV7-2 and TRBJ2-5, with D tentatively TRBD1 (5 bases). The TCR comes from a human donor who received an intestinal transplant. Sequenced here: unstimulated CD4+ T cells sorted from spleen or lymph node cells, sampled before intestinal transplant. CDR3 DNA: TGTGCCAGCAGCCCCAGGGTCGAGACCCAGTACTTC. Amino acid sequence: CASSPRVETQYF.